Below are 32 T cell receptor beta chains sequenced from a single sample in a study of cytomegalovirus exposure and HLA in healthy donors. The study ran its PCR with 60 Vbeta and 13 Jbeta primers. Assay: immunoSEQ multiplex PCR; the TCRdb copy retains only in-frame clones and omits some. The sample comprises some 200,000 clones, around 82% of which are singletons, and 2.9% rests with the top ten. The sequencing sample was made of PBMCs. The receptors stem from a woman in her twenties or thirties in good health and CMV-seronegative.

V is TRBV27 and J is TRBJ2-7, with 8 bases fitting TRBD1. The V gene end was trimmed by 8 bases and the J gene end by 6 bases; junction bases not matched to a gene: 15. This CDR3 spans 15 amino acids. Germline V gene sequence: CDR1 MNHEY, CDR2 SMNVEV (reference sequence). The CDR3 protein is CASRSWGQEPIEQYF. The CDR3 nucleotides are TGTGCCAGCCGTTCCTGGGGACAGGAGCCTATCGAGCAGTACTTC.

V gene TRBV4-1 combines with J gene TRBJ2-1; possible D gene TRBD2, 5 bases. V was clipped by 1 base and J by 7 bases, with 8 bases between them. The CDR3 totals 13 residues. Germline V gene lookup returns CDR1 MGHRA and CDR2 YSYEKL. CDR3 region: CASSQGLKNEQFF. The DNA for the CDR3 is TGCGCCAGCAGCCAAGGACTAAAAAATGAGCAGTTCTTC.

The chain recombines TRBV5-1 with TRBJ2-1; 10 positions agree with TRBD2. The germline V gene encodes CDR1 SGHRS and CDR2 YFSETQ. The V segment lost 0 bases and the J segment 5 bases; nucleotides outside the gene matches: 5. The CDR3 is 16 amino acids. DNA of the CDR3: TGCGCCAGCAGCTTGGTAGCTAGCGGGGGCGACAATGAGCAGTTCTTC. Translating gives CASSLVASGGDNEQFF.

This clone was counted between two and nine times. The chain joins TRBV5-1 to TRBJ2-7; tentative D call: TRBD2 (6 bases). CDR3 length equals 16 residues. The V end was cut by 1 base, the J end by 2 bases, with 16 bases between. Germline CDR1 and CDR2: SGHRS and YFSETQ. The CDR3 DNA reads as TGCGCCAGCAGCTTGATTTGGGGTTCGGGGGCCTACGAGCAGTACTTC. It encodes CASSLIWGSGAYEQYF.

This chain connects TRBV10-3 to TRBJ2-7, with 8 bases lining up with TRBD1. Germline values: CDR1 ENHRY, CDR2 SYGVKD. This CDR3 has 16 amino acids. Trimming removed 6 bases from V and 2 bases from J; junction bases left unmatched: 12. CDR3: CAISKRQGTLTYEQYF. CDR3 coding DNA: TGTGCCATCAGCAAGAGACAGGGGACGTTAACCTACGAGCAGTACTTC.

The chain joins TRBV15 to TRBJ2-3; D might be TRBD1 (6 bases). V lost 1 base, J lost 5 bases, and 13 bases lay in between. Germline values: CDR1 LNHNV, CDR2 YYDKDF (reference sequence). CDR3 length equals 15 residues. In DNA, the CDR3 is TGTGCCACCAGCAGAGCACAGGGATTAATAGATACGCAGTATTTT. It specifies CATSRAQGLIDTQYF.

The CDR3 sequence is CASSSISETQYF. CDR3 in DNA: TGTGCCAGCAGCTCGATCAGTGAGACCCAGTACTTC. The chain employs TRBV7-9 and TRBJ2-5; no clear D gene. This CDR3 region has 12 residues. Trimming left V 4 bases short and J 5 bases short, with 8 bases between. Germline-derived CDR1 and CDR2 are SEHNR and FQNEAQ (reference sequence).

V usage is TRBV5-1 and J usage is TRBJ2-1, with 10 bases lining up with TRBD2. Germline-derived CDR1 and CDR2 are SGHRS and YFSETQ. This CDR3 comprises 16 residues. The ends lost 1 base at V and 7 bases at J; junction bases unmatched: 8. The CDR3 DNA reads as TGCGCCAGCAGCTTGTTAGCGGGGGGCCCGGGGAATGAGCAGTTCTTC. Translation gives CASSLLAGGPGNEQFF.

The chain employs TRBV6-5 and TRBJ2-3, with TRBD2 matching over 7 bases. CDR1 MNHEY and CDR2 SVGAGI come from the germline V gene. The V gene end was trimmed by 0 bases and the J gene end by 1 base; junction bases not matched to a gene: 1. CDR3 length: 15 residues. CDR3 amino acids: CASSYSGGGTDTQYF. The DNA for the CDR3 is TGTGCCAGCAGTTACTCGGGGGGGGGCACAGATACGCAGTATTTT.

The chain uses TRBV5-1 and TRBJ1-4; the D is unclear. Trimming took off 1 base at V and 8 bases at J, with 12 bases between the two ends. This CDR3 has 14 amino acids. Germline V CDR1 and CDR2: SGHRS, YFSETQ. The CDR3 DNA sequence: TGCGCCAGCAGCTTGATTGGCAGTGAAGAAAAACTGTTTTTT. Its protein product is CASSLIGSEEKLFF.

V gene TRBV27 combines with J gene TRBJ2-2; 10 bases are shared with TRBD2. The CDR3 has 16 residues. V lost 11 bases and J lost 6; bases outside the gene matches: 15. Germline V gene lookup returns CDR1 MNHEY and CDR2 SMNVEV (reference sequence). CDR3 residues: CAVSKSGRAAAGELFF. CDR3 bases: TGTGCCGTATCAAAAAGCGGGAGGGCCGCAGCCGGGGAGCTGTTTTTT.

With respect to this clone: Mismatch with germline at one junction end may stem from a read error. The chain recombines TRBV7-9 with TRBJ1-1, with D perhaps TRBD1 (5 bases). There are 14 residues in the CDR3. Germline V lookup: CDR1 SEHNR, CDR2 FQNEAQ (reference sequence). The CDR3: CSSSQMDTNTEAFF. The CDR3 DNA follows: TGTTCCAGCAGCCAGATGGACACGAACACTGAAGCTTTCTTT.

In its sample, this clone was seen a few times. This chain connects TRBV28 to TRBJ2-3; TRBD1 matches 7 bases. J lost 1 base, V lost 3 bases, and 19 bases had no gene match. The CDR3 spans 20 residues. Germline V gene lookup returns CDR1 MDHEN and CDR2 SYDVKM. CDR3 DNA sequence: TGTGCCAGCAGTTTTCGAACAGGGACAGTACCCGATCGGGGCACAGATACGCAGTATTTT. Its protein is CASSFRTGTVPDRGTDTQYF.

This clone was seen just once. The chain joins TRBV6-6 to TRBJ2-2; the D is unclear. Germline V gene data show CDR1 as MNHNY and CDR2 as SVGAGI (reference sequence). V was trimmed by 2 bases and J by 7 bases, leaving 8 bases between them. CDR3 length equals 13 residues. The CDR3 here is CASSYMEIGELFF. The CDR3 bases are TGTGCCAGCAGTTACATGGAGATCGGGGAGCTGTTTTTT.

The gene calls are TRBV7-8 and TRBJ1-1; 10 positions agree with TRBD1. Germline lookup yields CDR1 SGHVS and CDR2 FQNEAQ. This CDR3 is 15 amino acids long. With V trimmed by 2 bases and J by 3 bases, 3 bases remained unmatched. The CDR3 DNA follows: TGTGCCAGCAGCTTAACGGACAGGGGGGACACTGAAGCTTTCTTT. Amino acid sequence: CASSLTDRGDTEAFF.

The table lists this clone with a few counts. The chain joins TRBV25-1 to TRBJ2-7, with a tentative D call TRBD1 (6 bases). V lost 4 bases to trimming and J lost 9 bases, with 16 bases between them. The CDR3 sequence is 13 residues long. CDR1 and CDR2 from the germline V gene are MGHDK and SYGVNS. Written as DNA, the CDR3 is TGTGCCAGCAGTGGCAGCCGACAGGCGGTGCAGTACTTC. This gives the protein CASSGSRQAVQYF.

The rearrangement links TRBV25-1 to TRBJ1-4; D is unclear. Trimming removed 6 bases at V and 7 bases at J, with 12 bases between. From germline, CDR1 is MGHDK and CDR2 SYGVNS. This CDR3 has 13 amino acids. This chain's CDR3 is CASRAVSIEKLFF. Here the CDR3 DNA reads TGTGCCAGCAGGGCAGTTTCCATTGAAAAACTGTTTTTT.

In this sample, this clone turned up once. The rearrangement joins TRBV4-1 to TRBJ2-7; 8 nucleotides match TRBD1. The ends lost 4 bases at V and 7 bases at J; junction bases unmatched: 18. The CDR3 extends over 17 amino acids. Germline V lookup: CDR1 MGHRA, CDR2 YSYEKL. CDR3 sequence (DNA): TGCGCCAGCAGCCTATTTACCGGGACAGGTGTTTCTGGGGAGCAGTACTTC. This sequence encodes CASSLFTGTGVSGEQYF.

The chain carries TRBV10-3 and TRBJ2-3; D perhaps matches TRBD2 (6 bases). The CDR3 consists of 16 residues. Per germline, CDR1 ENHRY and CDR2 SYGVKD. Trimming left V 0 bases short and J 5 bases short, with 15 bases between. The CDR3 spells CAISESMEGLGDTQYF. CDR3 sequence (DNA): TGTGCCATCAGTGAGTCGATGGAGGGTTTAGGAGATACGCAGTATTTT.

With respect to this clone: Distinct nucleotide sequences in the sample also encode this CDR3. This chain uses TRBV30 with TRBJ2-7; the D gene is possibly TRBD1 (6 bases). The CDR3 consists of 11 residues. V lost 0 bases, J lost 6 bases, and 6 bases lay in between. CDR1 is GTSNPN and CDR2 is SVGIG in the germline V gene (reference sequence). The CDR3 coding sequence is TGTGCCTGGAGTGTAGGGGGCGAGCAGTACTTC. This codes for CAWSVGGEQYF.

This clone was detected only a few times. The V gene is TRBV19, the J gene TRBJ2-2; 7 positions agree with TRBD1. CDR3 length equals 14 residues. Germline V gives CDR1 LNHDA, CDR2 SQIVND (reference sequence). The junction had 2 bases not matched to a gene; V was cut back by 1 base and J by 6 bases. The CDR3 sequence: CASSIGQGAGELFF. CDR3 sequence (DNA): TGTGCCAGTAGTATAGGGCAGGGGGCCGGGGAGCTGTTTTTT.

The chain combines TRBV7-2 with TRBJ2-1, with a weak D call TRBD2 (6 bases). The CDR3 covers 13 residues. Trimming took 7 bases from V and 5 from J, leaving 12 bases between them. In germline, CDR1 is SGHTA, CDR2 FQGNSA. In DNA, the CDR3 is TGTGCCAGCACCGTGAAGCGGGACAATGAGCAGTTCTTC. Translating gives CASTVKRDNEQFF.

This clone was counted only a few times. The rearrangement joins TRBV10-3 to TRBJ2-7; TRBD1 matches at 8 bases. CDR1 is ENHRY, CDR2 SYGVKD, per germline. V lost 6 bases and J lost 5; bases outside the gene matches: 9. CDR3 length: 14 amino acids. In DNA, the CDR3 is TGTGCCATCAGGACCTCGACAGGGGAAAACGAGCAGTACTTC. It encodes CAIRTSTGENEQYF.

The CDR3 loop reads CAWSVGGTNYEQYF. Here the CDR3 DNA reads TGTGCCTGGAGTGTGGGGGGGACTAACTACGAGCAGTACTTC. The chain links TRBV30 to TRBJ2-7; 7 bases map to TRBD2. This CDR3 contains 14 residues. CDR1 GTSNPN and CDR2 SVGIG come from the germline V gene (reference sequence). Trimming at V came to 0 bases and at J to 3 bases, leaving 5 bases not matched to a gene.

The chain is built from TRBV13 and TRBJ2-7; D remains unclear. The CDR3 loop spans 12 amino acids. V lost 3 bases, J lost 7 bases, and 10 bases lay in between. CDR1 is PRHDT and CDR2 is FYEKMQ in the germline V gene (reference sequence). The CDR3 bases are TGTGCCAGCAGCTTGAGTTTAGAAGAGCAGTACTTC. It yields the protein CASSLSLEEQYF.

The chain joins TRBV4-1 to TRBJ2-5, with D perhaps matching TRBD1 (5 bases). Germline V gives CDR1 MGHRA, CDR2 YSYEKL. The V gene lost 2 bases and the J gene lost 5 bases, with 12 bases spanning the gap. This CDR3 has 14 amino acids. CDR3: CASSQSTAYETQYF. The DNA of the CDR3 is TGCGCCAGCAGCCAATCGACAGCTTACGAGACCCAGTACTTC.

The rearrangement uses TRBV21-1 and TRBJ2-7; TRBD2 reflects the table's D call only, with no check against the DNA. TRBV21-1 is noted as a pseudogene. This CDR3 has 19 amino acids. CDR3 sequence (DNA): TGTGCCAGCAGCAAAGGGAGGGAGAGGGGGGGCGGTGGTTCCTACGAGCAGTACTTC. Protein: CASSKGRERGGGGSYEQYF.

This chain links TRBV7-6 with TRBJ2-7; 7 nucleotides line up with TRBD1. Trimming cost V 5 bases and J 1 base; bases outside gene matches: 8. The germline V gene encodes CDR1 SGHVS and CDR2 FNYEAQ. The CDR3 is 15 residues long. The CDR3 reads CASSPGQVGSYEQYF. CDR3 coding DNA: TGTGCCAGCAGCCCCGGACAGGTAGGGTCCTACGAGCAGTACTTC.

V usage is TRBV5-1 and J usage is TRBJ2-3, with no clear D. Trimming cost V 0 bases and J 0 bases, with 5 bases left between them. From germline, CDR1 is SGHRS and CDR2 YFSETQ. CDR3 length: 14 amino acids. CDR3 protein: CASSLVGSTDTQYF. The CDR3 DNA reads TGCGCCAGCAGCTTGGTCGGTAGCACAGATACGCAGTATTTT. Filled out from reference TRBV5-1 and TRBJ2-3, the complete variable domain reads KAGVTQTPRYLIKTRGQQVTLSCSPISGHRSVSWYQQTPGQGLQFLFEYFSETQRNKGNFPGRFSGRQFSNSRSEMNVSTLELGDSALYLCASSLVGSTDTQYFGPGTRLTVL.

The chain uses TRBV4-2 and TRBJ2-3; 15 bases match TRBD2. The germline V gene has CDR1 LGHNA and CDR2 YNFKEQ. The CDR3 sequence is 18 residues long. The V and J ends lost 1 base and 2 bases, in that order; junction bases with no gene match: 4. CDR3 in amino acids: CASSQVGLAGGPTDTQYF. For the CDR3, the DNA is TGTGCCAGCAGCCAAGTGGGACTAGCGGGAGGACCCACAGATACGCAGTATTTT.

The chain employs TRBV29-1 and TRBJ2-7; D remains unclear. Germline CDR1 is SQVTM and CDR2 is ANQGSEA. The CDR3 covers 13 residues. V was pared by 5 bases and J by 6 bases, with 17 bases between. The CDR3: CSVTLWAQGEQYF. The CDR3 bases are TGCAGCGTTACCTTGTGGGCCCAAGGCGAGCAGTACTTC.

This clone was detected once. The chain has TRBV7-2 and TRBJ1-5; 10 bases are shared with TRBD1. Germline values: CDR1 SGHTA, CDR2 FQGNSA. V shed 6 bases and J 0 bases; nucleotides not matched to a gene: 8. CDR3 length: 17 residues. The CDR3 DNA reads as TGTGCCAGCAGTTGGACAGGGGGGCCCTATAGCAATCAGCCCCAGCATTTT. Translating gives CASSWTGGPYSNQPQHF.